This T cell receptor beta chain was found in a study of CD8+CD57+ T cells in acquired aplastic anemia. CDR1 and CDR2 from the germline V gene are LNHNV and YYDKDF (reference sequence). Trimming removed 5 bases from V and 5 bases from J, with 10 bases in between. This CDR3 is 13 amino acids long. This clonotype has a handful of counts. Only patients with CD8+CD57+ cell expansion on flow cytometry were chosen for sequencing. The TCR beta profiling, which covered VDJ combination and CDR3 sequence, was carried out using genomic DNA as the template. TCRdb independently ran MiXCR on the reads; one entry per CDR3 protein. The sample holds some 92,000 distinct CDR3 sequences, roughly 70% seen once.

J is TRBJ1-5 and V is TRBV15; D remains ambiguous. This receptor was obtained from a human donor with aplastic anemia. The sample taken for sequencing was sorted CD4+, CD8+, or CD8+CD57+ T cells (not recorded which) from PBMCs. Here the CDR3 DNA reads TGTGCCACCAGCGGACGACGGGATCAGCCCCAGCATTTT. It encodes CATSGRRDQPQHF. The variable domain in full, completed from reference TRBV15 and TRBJ1-5, reads DAMVIQNPRYQVTQFGKPVTLSCSQTLNHNVMYWYQQKSSQAPKLLFHYYDKDFNNEADTPDNFQSRRPNTSFCFLDIRSPGLGDTAMYLCATSGRRDQPQHFGDGTRLSIL.